These T cell receptor beta chains were read from a single sample in a study of blood T cell repertoires in COVID-19. The assay was immunoSEQ multiplex PCR, and TCRdb's table has in-frame clones only and misses some. Of over 200,000 clones in the sample, over 85% were seen once. The sequenced material came from PBMCs or T cells enriched from blood (not recorded which). The receptors stem from a woman in her 30s with acute COVID-19. The CDR3 runs from the conserved cysteine through the conserved F or W. Each record gives: J gene, V gene, clone size, D gene, CDR3 DNA, CDR3 protein. D genes are given only for firm matches. Not every row has a clone size; where given, it reads once, few, many or a size class.

TRBJ2-6	TRBV7-8	-	TRBD2	TGTGCCAGCAGCTTGGCGGGAGGTGGGGCCAACGTCCTGACTTTC	CASSLAGGGANVLTF
TRBJ2-1	TRBV23-1	-	-	TGCGCCAGCCACCGCGGGACAGATTTCAATGAGCAGTTCTTC	CASHRGTDFNEQFF
TRBJ2-1	TRBV19	-	TRBD1	TGTGCCAGTAGTCCTACAGGGGCAGGGGAGCAGTTCTTC	CASSPTGAGEQFF
TRBJ2-7	TRBV12-5	-	-	TGTGCTAGTGGTTTGGAGGAGGAGGACGAGCAGTACTTC	CASGLEEEDEQYF
TRBJ1-3	TRBV2	once	-	TGTGCCAGCCTGGAGACAGTTGGGAACACCATATATTTT	CASLETVGNTIYF
TRBJ1-2	TRBV3-1/TRBV3-2	once	-	TGTGCCAGCAGCCAAGATCCCGGACTTACTAACTATGGCTACACCTTC	CASSQDPGLTNYGYTF
TRBJ2-3	TRBV4-1	-	-	TGCGCCAGCAGCCAAGATCGGGGGAGCACAGATACGCAGTATTTT	CASSQDRGSTDTQYF
TRBJ2-7	TRBV28	-	-	TGTGCCAGTGGCCACTCCTACGAGCAGTACTTC	CASGHSYEQYF
TRBJ2-3	TRBV9	once	TRBD1	TGTGCCAGCAGCGTAGCGGGGACAGTTGGTACAGATACGCAGTATTTT	CASSVAGTVGTDTQYF
TRBJ2-3	TRBV9	-	-	TGTGCCAGCAGCGTAGAATGGGGGAGGGATACGCAGTATTTT	CASSVEWGRDTQYF
TRBJ2-7	TRBV14	-	TRBD1	TGTGCCAGCAGCCACCTTGGGACAGGGGCCTACGAGCAGTACTTC	CASSHLGTGAYEQYF
TRBJ1-2	TRBV5-1	few	-	TGCGCCAGCAGCTTGGGAGGGCGGTCTGGCTACACCTTC	CASSLGGRSGYTF
TRBJ1-2	TRBV10-1	-	-	TGCGCCAGCAGTAGCGGGACGGCCGGACTTGGGCATGGCTACACCTTC	CASSSGTAGLGHGYTF
TRBJ2-7	TRBV10-3	once	-	TGTGCCATCAGTGATGAAGGAGCGTATTCCTACGAGCAGTACTTC	CAISDEGAYSYEQYF
TRBJ2-1	TRBV4-1	-	TRBD1	TGCGCCAGCAGCCAAGACGGTCTACAGGGGCTGTTCTTC	CASSQDGLQGLFF
TRBJ1-1	TRBV2	-	TRBD1	TGTGCCAGCATTTGGACAGGGACTGAAGCTTTCTTT	CASIWTGTEAFF
TRBJ1-1	TRBV30	-	TRBD1	TGTGCCTGGGGGGATTTGACAGGGGGCATCACTGAAGCTTTCTTT	CAWGDLTGGITEAFF
TRBJ2-3	TRBV7-9	-	-	TGTGCCAGCAGCCCGAAACGGGGGAGCACAGATACGCAGTATTTT	CASSPKRGSTDTQYF
TRBJ1-6	TRBV7-8	-	-	TGTGCCAGCAGCCTCTTTCATTCACCCCTCCACTTT	CASSLFHSPLHF
TRBJ1-4	TRBV7-2	-	-	TGTGCCAGCAGCTTATCGGGGAATGAAAAACTGTTTTTT	CASSLSGNEKLFF
TRBJ1-1	TRBV10-3	-	TRBD1	TGTGCCATCGGAAATCAGGGGGTCATTGAAGCTTTCTTT	CAIGNQGVIEAFF
TRBJ1-1	TRBV12-3/TRBV12-4	-	TRBD1	TGTGCCAGCAGTATAGGACAGGGTATCATCTTCTTT	CASSIGQGIIFF
TRBJ1-1	TRBV5-1	once	-	TGCGCCAGCAGCCGGGAAAAACCGAACACTGAAGCTTTCTTT	CASSREKPNTEAFF
TRBJ2-2	TRBV19	-	-	TGTGCCAGTATAAAGGGAGCAGATTACACCGGGGAGCTGTTTTTT	CASIKGADYTGELFF
TRBJ1-5	TRBV5-5	-	TRBD1	TGTGCCAGCAGCGGAACAGGGGACGGGGGTTATCAGCCCCAGCATTTT	CASSGTGDGGYQPQHF
TRBJ2-4	TRBV7-9	-	TRBD1	TGTGCCAGCAGCTTCGACAGGGAAAAAAACATTCAGTACTTC	CASSFDREKNIQYF
TRBJ2-2	TRBV19	-	-	TGTGCCAGTAACCGACCGGGACAAGGTGCCGGGGAGCTGTTTTTT	CASNRPGQGAGELFF
TRBJ1-5	TRBV7-2	-	-	TGTGCCAGCAGCAGACTGCTCGGTCAGCCCCAGCATTTT	CASSRLLGQPQHF
TRBJ1-3	TRBV20-1	once	TRBD1	TGCAGTGCTAGTTCACAGGGGCCTGGAAACACCATATATTTT	CSASSQGPGNTIYF
TRBJ1-2	TRBV6-2/TRBV6-3	-	TRBD1	TGTGCCAGCAGTTACTACGGACAGGCCAACGGCTACACCTTC	CASSYYGQANGYTF
TRBJ2-7	TRBV10-3	-	-	TGTGCCATCAGTGAGTCGGTTGGCCGCTACGAGCAGTACTTC	CAISESVGRYEQYF
TRBJ2-7	TRBV6-2/TRBV6-3	few	TRBD1	TGTGCCAGCAGTTCCAACAGGGGCTCCTACGAGCAGTACTTC	CASSSNRGSYEQYF
TRBJ2-7	TRBV20-1	-	-	TGCAGTGCTAGAGGGGGGCGGGAGCAGTACTTC	CSARGGREQYF
TRBJ1-2	TRBV19	-	-	TGTGCCAGTAGTCTGGCAGGGGAACGCGATGGCTACACCTTC	CASSLAGERDGYTF
TRBJ1-4	TRBV28	-	TRBD1	TGTGCCAGCAGTTCGAGGACAGGGGCCGCCTTCAAACTGTTTTTT	CASSSRTGAAFKLFF
TRBJ1-2	TRBV6-5	-	-	TGTGCCAGCAGTTACTCGAGTGCTAACTATGGCTACACCTTC	CASSYSSANYGYTF
TRBJ2-5	TRBV27	-	TRBD2	TGTGCCAGCAGCAAAAGCGGGGGACAAGAGACCCAGTACTTC	CASSKSGGQETQYF
TRBJ2-3	TRBV30	-	TRBD2	TGTGCCTGGAGTGTCCTAGCGGGGGGGGGTTCCACAGATACGCAGTATTTT	CAWSVLAGGGSTDTQYF
TRBJ2-1	TRBV10-3	-	TRBD2	TGTGCCATCAGCACACACGGAAGCGGGGGAGACAATGAGCAGTTCTTC	CAISTHGSGGDNEQFF
TRBJ2-2	TRBV19	once	TRBD2	TGTGCCAGTAGTATTCGGCCAGCGGGGGGCGAAACCGGGGAGCTGTTTTTT	CASSIRPAGGETGELFF
TRBJ2-1	TRBV10-1	few	TRBD2	TGCGCCAGCAGTGAGTCGACGGCTAGCGGGGGGGCCGTTGGAAGTGAGCAGTTCTTC	CASSESTASGGAVGSEQFF
TRBJ2-7	TRBV5-4	-	-	TGTGCCAGCAGCTTTTTGCTCGGGGACTACGAGCAGTACTTC	CASSFLLGDYEQYF
TRBJ1-1	TRBV6-5	once	-	TGTGCCAGCAGTTACGGGGGGGAAGGTGGCACTGAAGCTTTCTTT	CASSYGGEGGTEAFF
TRBJ2-7	TRBV19	-	-	TGTGCCAGTAGTGCTCAGGGTTGGCACGAGCAGTACTTC	CASSAQGWHEQYF
TRBJ1-1	TRBV6-5	-	TRBD1	TGTGCCAGCAGCTCAGGGGGGAAGAACACTGAAGCTTTCTTT	CASSSGGKNTEAFF
TRBJ1-3	TRBV4-1	-	TRBD1	TGCGCCAGCAGCCCGAACCAGGGGGATGGAAACACCATATATTTT	CASSPNQGDGNTIYF
TRBJ2-7	TRBV6-5	-	-	TGTGCCAGCAGTTCCTGGGACACCAAGTACTTC	CASSSWDTKYF